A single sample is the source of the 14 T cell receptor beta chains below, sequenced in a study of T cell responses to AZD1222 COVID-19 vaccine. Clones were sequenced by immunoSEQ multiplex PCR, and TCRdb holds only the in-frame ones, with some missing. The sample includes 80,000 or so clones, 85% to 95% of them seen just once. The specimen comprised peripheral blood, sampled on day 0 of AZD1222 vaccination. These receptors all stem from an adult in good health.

Here the CDR3 DNA reads TGCGCCAGCAGCGGACGGACAGGGAAAGATTCACCCCTCCACTTT. Its translation: CASSGRTGKDSPLHF. This chain uses TRBV5-1 with TRBJ1-6; 8 nucleotides align to TRBD1. V lost 4 bases, J lost 8 bases, and 8 bases stayed unmatched. Germline values: CDR1 SGHRS, CDR2 YFSETQ. The CDR3 has 15 amino acids. The full variable domain, with the rest looked up from reference TRBV5-1 and TRBJ1-6, is KAGVTQTPRYLIKTRGQQVTLSCSPISGHRSVSWYQQTPGQGLQFLFEYFSETQRNKGNFPGRFSGRQFSNSRSEMNVSTLELGDSALYLCASSGRTGKDSPLHFGNGTRLTVT.

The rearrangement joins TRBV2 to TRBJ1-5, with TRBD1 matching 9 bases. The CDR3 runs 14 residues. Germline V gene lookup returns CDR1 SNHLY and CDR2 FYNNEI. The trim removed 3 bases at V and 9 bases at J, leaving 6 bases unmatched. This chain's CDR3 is CASSEDRGVRPQHF. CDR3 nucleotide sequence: TGTGCCAGCAGTGAGGACAGGGGCGTGCGGCCCCAGCATTTT.

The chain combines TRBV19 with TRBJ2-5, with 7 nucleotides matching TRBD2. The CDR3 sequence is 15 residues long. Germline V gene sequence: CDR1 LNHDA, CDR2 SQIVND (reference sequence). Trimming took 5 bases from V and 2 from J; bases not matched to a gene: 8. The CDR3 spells CASSPRTRLQETQYF. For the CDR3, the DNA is TGTGCCAGTAGTCCGAGGACTAGGTTACAAGAGACCCAGTACTTC.

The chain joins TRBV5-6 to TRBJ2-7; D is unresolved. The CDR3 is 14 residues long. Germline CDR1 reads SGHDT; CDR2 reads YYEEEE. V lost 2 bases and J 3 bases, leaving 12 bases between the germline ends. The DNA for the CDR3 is TGTGCCAGCAGCTTCGGTACGGATCTCTACGAGCAGTACTTC. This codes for CASSFGTDLYEQYF.

The CDR3 region has the DNA TGTGCCAGCAGTAACCCGGAGGGAAATCAGCCCCAGCATTTT. This sequence encodes CASSNPEGNQPQHF. The genes are TRBV28 and TRBJ1-5; D ambiguous. The ends were cut back, 5 bases at V and 4 bases at J, with 12 bases in the middle. CDR1 MDHEN and CDR2 SYDVKM come from the germline V gene. The CDR3 spans 14 residues.

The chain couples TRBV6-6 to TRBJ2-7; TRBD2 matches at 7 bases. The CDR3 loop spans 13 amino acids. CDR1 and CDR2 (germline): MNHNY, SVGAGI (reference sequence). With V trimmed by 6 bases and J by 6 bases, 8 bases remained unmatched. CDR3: CASRDRGDREQYF. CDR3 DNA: TGTGCCAGCAGGGACCGGGGGGATCGCGAGCAGTACTTC.

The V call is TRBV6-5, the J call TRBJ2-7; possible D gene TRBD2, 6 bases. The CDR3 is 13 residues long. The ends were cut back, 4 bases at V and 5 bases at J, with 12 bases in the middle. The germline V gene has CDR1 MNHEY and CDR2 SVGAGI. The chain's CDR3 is CASSFGGFNEQYF. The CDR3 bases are TGTGCCAGCAGTTTTGGGGGGTTTAACGAGCAGTACTTC.

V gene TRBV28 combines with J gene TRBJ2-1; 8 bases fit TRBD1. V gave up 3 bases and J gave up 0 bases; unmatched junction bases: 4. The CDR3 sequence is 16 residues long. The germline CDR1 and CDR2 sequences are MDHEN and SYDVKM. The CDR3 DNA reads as TGTGCCAGCAGTTTCCCGGACAGGGTCTCCTACAATGAGCAGTTCTTC. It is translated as CASSFPDRVSYNEQFF.

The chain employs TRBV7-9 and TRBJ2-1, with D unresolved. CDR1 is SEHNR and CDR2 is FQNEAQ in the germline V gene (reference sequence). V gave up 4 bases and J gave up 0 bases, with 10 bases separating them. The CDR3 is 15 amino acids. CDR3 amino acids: CASSSWVSSYNEQFF. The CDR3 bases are TGTGCCAGCAGCTCCTGGGTGAGCTCCTACAATGAGCAGTTCTTC. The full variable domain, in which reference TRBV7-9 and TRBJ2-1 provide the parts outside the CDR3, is DTGVSQNPRHKITKRGQNVTFRCDPISEHNRLYWYRQTLGQGPEFLTYFQNEAQLEKSRLLSDRFSAERPKGSFSTLEIQRTEQGDSAMYLCASSSWVSSYNEQFFGPGTRLTVL.

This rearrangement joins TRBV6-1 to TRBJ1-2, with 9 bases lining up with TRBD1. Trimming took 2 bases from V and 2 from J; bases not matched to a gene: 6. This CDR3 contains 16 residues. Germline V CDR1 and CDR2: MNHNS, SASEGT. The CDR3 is CASSERGGTGNYGYTF. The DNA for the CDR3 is TGTGCCAGCAGTGAAAGGGGCGGGACAGGGAACTATGGCTACACCTTC.

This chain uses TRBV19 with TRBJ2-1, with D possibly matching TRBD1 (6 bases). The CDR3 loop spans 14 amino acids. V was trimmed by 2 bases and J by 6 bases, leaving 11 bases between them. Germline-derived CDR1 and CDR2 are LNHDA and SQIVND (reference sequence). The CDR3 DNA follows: TGTGCCAGTAGTATAACAGGGATAGTCAATGAGCAGTTCTTC. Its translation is CASSITGIVNEQFF.

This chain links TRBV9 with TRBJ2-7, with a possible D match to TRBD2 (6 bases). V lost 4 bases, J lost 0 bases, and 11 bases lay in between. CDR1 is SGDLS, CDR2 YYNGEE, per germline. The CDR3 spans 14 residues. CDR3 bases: TGTGCCAGCAGCCCCGCGGGGAGCTCCTACGAGCAGTACTTC. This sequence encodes CASSPAGSSYEQYF.

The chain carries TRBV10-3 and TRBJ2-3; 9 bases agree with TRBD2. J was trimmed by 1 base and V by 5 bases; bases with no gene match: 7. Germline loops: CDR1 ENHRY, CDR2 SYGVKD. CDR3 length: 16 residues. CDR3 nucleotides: TGTGCCATCAGTCCTCGACTAGCGGTCGGCACAGATACGCAGTATTTT. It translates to CAISPRLAVGTDTQYF.

This chain's CDR3 is CASSQGGLEIYNEQFF. CDR3 DNA: TGCGCCAGCAGCCAAGGGGGACTAGAGATCTACAATGAGCAGTTCTTC. The rearrangement links TRBV4-1 to TRBJ2-1; 8 bases line up with TRBD2. The CDR3 consists of 16 residues. Germline loops: CDR1 MGHRA, CDR2 YSYEKL. V lost 1 base and J lost 3; bases outside the gene matches: 5.